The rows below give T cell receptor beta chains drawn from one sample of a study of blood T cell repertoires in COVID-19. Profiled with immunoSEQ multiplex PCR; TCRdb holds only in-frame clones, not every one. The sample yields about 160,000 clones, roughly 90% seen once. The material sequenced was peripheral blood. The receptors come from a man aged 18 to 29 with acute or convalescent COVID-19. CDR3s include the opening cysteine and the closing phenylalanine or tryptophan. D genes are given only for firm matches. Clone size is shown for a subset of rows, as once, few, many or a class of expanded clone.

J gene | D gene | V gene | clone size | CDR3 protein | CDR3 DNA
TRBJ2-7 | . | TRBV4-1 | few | CASSQGSIEAYEQYF | TGCGCCAGCAGCCAAGGGAGCATTGAGGCCTACGAGCAGTACTTC
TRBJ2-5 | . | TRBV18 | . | CASSPPLETQYF | TGTGCCAGCTCACCACCACTCGAGACCCAGTACTTC
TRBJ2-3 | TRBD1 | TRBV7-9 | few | CASSILGRTGVTDTQYF | TGTGCCAGCAGCATCCTAGGCCGGACAGGGGTCACAGATACGCAGTATTTT
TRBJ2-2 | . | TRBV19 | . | CASKGRATGELFF | TGTGCCAGTAAGGGCAGGGCGACCGGGGAGCTGTTTTTT
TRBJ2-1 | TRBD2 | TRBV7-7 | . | CASSLELAGVDEQFF | TGTGCCAGCAGCTTAGAACTAGCGGGAGTGGATGAGCAGTTCTTC
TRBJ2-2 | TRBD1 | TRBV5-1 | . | CASSSIGGQVNGELFF | TGCGCCAGCAGCTCTATAGGGGGACAGGTCAACGGGGAGCTGTTTTTT
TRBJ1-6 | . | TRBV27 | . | CASSLLDSPLHF | TGTGCCAGCAGTTTACTTGATTCACCCCTCCACTTT
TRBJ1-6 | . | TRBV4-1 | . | CASSHDPGRGKGPLHF | TGCGCCAGCAGCCATGACCCGGGCAGGGGAAAGGGACCCCTCCACTTT
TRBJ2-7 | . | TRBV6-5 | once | CASSLDQGSKQYF | TGTGCCAGCAGTCTAGACCAGGGATCGAAGCAGTACTTC
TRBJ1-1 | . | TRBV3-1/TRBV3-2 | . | CASSSRPWQGRTEAFF | TGTGCCAGCAGCAGTAGGCCATGGCAGGGAAGGACTGAAGCTTTCTTT
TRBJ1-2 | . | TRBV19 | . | CASSILTGSNYGYTF | TGTGCCAGTAGTATTCTTACAGGGTCAAACTATGGCTACACCTTC
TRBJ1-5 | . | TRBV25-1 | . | CASSQGFDQPQHF | TGTGCCAGCAGCCAGGGGTTTGATCAGCCCCAGCATTTT
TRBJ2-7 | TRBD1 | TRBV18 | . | CASSPPGQGSYEQYF | TGTGCCAGCTCACCACCGGGACAGGGATCCTACGAGCAGTACTTC
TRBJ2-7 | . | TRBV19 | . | CASQIGAGPNHEQYF | TGTGCCAGTCAGATAGGAGCGGGTCCGAACCACGAGCAGTACTTC
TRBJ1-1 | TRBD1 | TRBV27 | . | CASSLYSSRGRGTEAFF | TGTGCCAGCAGTTTATATTCGAGCAGGGGGCGGGGCACTGAAGCTTTCTTT
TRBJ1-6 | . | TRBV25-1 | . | CASSGTGNSPLHF | TGTGCCAGCAGTGGCACAGGGAACTCACCCCTCCACTTT
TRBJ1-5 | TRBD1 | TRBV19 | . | CASSRDRAGNQPQHF | TGTGCCAGTAGTAGGGACAGGGCTGGCAATCAGCCCCAGCATTTT
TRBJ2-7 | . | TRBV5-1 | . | CASSLSGIYEQYF | TGCGCCAGCAGCTTGTCCGGGATCTACGAGCAGTACTTC
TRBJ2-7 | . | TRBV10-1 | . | CASSEHMEAGQYF | TGCGCCAGCAGTGAACACATGGAGGCTGGGCAGTACTTC
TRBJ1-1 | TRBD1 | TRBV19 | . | CASSTPHHDRGLYTEAFF | TGTGCCAGTAGTACACCCCACCATGACAGGGGGCTTTATACTGAAGCTTTCTTT
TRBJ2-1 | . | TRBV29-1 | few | CSVEKRGSYNEQFF | TGCAGCGTTGAAAAGAGAGGCTCCTACAATGAGCAGTTCTTC
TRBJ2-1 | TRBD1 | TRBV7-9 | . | CASSLAAGSYDRGTEQFF | TGTGCCAGCAGCTTAGCCGCGGGCTCTTACGACAGGGGCACTGAGCAGTTCTTC
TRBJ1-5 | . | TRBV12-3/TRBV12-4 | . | CASTVGRGKPQHF | TGTGCCAGCACAGTGGGCAGGGGAAAGCCCCAGCATTTT
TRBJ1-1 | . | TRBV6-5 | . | CASTTQGSTEAFF | TGTGCCAGCACAACTCAGGGCTCCACTGAAGCTTTCTTT
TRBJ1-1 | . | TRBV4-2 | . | CASSQNEDTEAFF | TGTGCCAGCAGCCAGAACGAGGACACTGAAGCTTTCTTT
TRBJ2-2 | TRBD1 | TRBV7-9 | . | CASSSTVATGGTGELFF | TGTGCCAGCAGCTCCACTGTAGCTACAGGGGGGACCGGGGAGCTGTTTTTT
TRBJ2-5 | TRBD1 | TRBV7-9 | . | CASSIWTGPQETQYF | TGTGCCAGCAGCATATGGACAGGGCCACAAGAGACCCAGTACTTC